Following are 13 T cell receptor beta chains from one sample sequenced in a study of shared clonotypes between healthy human individuals. Measured with immunoSEQ multiplex PCR; TCRdb has only the in-frame clones, and not every one. The sample lists about 380,000 clones, 90% to 98% occurring once. The sample consisted of memory CD8+ T cells sorted from blood. The subset here: CD45RO+ cells pooled with CCR7-negative TemRA cells. All receptors come from a young man in good health.

This clone was seen only a few times. The same CDR3 can be traced to other DNA sequences in this sample. This sequence joins TRBV4-2 and TRBJ2-7; D is ambiguous. This CDR3 is 12 amino acids long. V was pared by 0 bases and J by 3 bases, with 3 bases between. CDR1 is LGHNA and CDR2 is YNFKEQ in the germline V gene. The CDR3, as DNA: TGTGCCAGCAGCCAAGATAGCTACGAGCAGTACTTC. This codes for CASSQDSYEQYF.

V usage is TRBV6-5 and J usage is TRBJ2-7; 12 bases agree with TRBD2. This CDR3 has 15 amino acids. The trim removed 7 bases at V and 2 bases at J, leaving 6 bases unmatched. The germline V gene has CDR1 MNHEY and CDR2 SVGAGI. The DNA for the CDR3 is TGTGCCAGCAAAAAGACTAGCGGGAGTCCCTACGAGCAGTACTTC. This encodes CASKKTSGSPYEQYF.

The V call is TRBV6-5, the J call TRBJ2-5, with 15 bases lining up with TRBD2. J gave up 5 bases and V 2 bases, and 3 bases lay outside the gene matches. The CDR3 is 16 residues long. Germline V gene data show CDR1 as MNHEY and CDR2 as SVGAGI. This CDR3 is CASSYHGTSGRETQYF. The DNA of the CDR3 is TGTGCCAGCAGTTACCACGGGACTAGCGGGAGGGAGACCCAGTACTTC.

This chain connects TRBV29-1 to TRBJ2-1; possibly TRBD2 for D (6 bases). Germline CDR1 reads SQVTM; CDR2 reads ANQGSEA. V lost 4 bases and J lost 0, with 19 bases in between. The CDR3 sequence is 17 residues long. CDR3 protein: CSVGVAASASSYNEQFF. CDR3 DNA sequence: TGCAGCGTTGGGGTGGCGGCTAGCGCTAGCTCCTACAATGAGCAGTTCTTC.

The rearrangement joins TRBV6-5 to TRBJ2-2; no clear D gene. Trimming took off 8 bases at V and 4 bases at J, with 14 bases between the two ends. The CDR3 covers 14 residues. The germline V gene encodes CDR1 MNHEY and CDR2 SVGAGI. CDR3 amino acids: CASSFSVITGELFF. As DNA, the CDR3 is TGTGCCAGCTCCTTCTCGGTCATCACCGGGGAGCTGTTTTTT.

The genes are TRBV10-3 and TRBJ2-1; D is unclear. The CDR3 extends over 12 amino acids. Trimming stripped 7 bases from V and 6 bases from J, with 10 bases between. Per germline, CDR1 ENHRY and CDR2 SYGVKD. The CDR3 region has the DNA TGTGCCATCAAGAAGCCTACCAATGAGCAGTTCTTC. Residues: CAIKKPTNEQFF.

The J gene is TRBJ2-2, the V gene TRBV28; 9 bases map to TRBD1. The V gene end was trimmed by 10 bases and the J gene end by 6 bases; junction bases not matched to a gene: 9. The CDR3 length is 14 residues. From germline, CDR1 is MDHEN and CDR2 SYDVKM. The CDR3 loop reads CAIRKQGASGELFF. The CDR3 nucleotides are TGTGCCATCAGAAAACAGGGGGCGTCCGGGGAGCTGTTTTTT.

The chain links TRBV2 to TRBJ2-2, with 10 bases aligning to TRBD2. From germline, CDR1 is SNHLY and CDR2 FYNNEI. Germline trimming cut 5 bases from V and 0 bases from J; bases unmatched to any gene: 9. The CDR3 extends over 18 amino acids. CDR3 sequence (DNA): TGTGCCAGCAGTCACCGTCTAGCGGGAGTAGCGAACACCGGGGAGCTGTTTTTT. Amino acids: CASSHRLAGVANTGELFF.

This clone has a single count. This sequence joins TRBV25-1 and TRBJ2-1; 9 nucleotides align to TRBD2. J was trimmed by 4 bases and V by 4 bases; bases with no gene match: 11. The CDR3 loop spans 17 amino acids. Germline assignment: CDR1 MGHDK and CDR2 SYGVNS. The CDR3 bases are TGTGCCAGCAGTGGACTGTCGGGGACTAGCTTTTACAATGAGCAGTTCTTC. The encoded protein is CASSGLSGTSFYNEQFF. The variable domain in full, completed from reference TRBV25-1 and TRBJ2-1, reads EADIYQTPRYLVIGTGKKITLECSQTMGHDKMYWYQQDPGMELHLIHYSYGVNSTEKGDLSSESTVSRIRTEHFPLTLESARPSHTSQYLCASSGLSGTSFYNEQFFGPGTRLTVL.

The chain recombines TRBV30 with TRBJ1-5; no clear D. The CDR3 totals 13 residues. V lost 2 bases to trimming and J lost 2 bases, with 7 bases between them. Germline CDR1 is GTSNPN and CDR2 is SVGIG (reference sequence). CDR3 bases: TGTGCCTGGAGTCCCTATGGCAATCAGCCCCAGCATTTT. Translated, it gives CAWSPYGNQPQHF.

This rearrangement joins TRBV25-1 to TRBJ2-1; 8 bases are shared with TRBD2. J lost 3 bases, V lost 2 bases, and 3 bases had no gene match. This CDR3 comprises 15 residues. Germline V lookup: CDR1 MGHDK, CDR2 SYGVNS. CDR3 loop: CASSEALAVYNEQFF. In DNA, the CDR3 is TGTGCCAGCAGTGAAGCACTAGCGGTCTACAATGAGCAGTTCTTC.

This chain links TRBV4-1 with TRBJ2-1; the match to TRBD1 covers 9 bases. The CDR3 extends over 16 amino acids. CDR1 MGHRA and CDR2 YSYEKL come from the germline V gene. V was pared by 0 bases and J by 2 bases, with 2 bases of the junction left unmatched. In DNA form, the CDR3 reads TGCGCCAGCAGCCAAGATCGGGACAGGGCCTACAATGAGCAGTTCTTC. It specifies CASSQDRDRAYNEQFF.

This clone was observed once. The chain joins TRBV28 to TRBJ1-1; TRBD1 aligns across 10 bases. The junction had 10 bases not matched to a gene; V was cut back by 10 bases and J by 5 bases. The germline V gene has CDR1 MDHEN and CDR2 SYDVKM. CDR3 length: 14 residues. This chain's CDR3 is CATFRTGGRTEAFF. The CDR3 DNA reads as TGTGCCACCTTCAGGACAGGGGGAAGAACTGAAGCTTTCTTT. Full variable domain (remainder filled in from reference TRBV28 and TRBJ1-1): DVKVTQSSRYLVKRTGEKVFLECVQDMDHENMFWYRQDPGLGLRLIYFSYDVKMKEKGDIPEGYSVSREKKERFSLILESASTNQTSMYLCATFRTGGRTEAFFGQGTRLTVV.